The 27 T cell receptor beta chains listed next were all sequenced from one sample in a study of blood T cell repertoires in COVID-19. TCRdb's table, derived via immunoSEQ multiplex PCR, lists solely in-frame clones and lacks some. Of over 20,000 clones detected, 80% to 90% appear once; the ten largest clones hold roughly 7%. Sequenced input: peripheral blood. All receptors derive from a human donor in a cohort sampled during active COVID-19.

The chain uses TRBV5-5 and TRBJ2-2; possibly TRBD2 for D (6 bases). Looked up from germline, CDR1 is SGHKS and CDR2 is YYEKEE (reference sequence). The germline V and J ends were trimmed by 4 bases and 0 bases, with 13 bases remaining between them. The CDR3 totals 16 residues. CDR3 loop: CASSAPVAANTGELFF. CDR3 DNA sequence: TGTGCCAGCAGCGCACCCGTAGCGGCGAACACCGGGGAGCTGTTTTTT.

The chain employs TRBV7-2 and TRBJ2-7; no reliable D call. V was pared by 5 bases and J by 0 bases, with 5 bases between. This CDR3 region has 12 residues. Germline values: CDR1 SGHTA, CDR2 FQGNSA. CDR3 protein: CASSPVSYEQYF. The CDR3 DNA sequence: TGTGCCAGCAGCCCCGTCTCCTACGAGCAGTACTTC.

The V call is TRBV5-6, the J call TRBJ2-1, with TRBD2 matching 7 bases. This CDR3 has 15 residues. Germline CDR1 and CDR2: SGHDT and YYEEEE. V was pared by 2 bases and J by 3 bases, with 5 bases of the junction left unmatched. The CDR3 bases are TGTGCCAGCAGCTTTGCTAGCGGCCGCTACAATGAGCAGTTCTTC. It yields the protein CASSFASGRYNEQFF. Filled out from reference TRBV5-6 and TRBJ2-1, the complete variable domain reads DAGVTQSPTHLIKTRGQQVTLRCSPKSGHDTVSWYQQALGQGPQFIFQYYEEEERQRGNFPDRFSGHQFPNYSSELNVNALLLGDSALYLCASSFASGRYNEQFFGPGTRLTVL.

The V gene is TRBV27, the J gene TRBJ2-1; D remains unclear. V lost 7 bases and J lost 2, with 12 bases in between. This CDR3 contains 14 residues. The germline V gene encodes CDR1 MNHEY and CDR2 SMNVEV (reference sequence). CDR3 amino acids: CASTTYAPYNEQFF. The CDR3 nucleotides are TGTGCCAGCACTACCTATGCCCCCTACAATGAGCAGTTCTTC.

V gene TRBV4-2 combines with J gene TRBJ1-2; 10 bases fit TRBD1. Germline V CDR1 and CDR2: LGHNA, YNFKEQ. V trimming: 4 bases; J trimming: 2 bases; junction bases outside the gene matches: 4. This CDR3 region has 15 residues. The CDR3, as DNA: TGTGCCAGCAGCCGCGGACAGGGGGGAAACTATGGCTACACCTTC. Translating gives CASSRGQGGNYGYTF.

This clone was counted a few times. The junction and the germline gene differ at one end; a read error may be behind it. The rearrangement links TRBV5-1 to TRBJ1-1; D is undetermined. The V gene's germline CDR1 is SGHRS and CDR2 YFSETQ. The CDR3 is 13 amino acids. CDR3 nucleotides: TGCGCCAGCAGTTTGGGCAGCGGACCTGAAGCTTTCTTT. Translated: CASSLGSGPEAFF. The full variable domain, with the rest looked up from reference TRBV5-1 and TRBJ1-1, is KAGVTQTPRYLIKTRGQQVTLSCSPISGHRSVSWYQQTPGQGLQFLFEYFSETQRNKGNFPGRFSGRQFSNSRSEMNVSTLELGDSALYLCASSLGSGPEAFFGQGTRLTVV.

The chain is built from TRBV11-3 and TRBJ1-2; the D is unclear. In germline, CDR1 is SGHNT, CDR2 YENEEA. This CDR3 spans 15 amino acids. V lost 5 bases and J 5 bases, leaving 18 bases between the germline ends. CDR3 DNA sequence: TGTGCCAGCAGCCCTGGACTGGACTCGGGGTATGGCTACACCTTC. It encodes CASSPGLDSGYGYTF.

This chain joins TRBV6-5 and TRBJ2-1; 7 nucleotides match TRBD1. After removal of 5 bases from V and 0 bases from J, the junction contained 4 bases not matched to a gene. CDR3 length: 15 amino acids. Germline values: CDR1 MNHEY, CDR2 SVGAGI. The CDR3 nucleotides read TGTGCCAGCAGTCAATGGGACAGCTCCTACAATGAGCAGTTCTTC. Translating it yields CASSQWDSSYNEQFF.

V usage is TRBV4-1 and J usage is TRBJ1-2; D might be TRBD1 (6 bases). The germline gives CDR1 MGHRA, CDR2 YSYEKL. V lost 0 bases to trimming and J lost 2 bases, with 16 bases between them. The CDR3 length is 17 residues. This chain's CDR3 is CASSQDNSGTGNYGYTF. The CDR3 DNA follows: TGCGCCAGCAGCCAAGATAACTCGGGTACAGGGAACTATGGCTACACCTTC.

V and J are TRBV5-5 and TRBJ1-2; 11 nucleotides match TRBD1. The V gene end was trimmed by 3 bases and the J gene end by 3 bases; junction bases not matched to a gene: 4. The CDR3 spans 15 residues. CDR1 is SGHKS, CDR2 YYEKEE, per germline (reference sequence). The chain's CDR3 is CASSSGQGADYGYTF. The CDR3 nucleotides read TGTGCCAGCAGCTCCGGACAGGGGGCTGACTATGGCTACACCTTC.

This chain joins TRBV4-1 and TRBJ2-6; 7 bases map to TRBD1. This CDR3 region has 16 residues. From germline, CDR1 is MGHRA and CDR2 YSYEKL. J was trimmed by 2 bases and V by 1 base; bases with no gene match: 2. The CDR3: CASSQGDRAGANVLTF. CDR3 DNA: TGCGCCAGCAGCCAAGGAGACAGGGCTGGGGCCAACGTCCTGACTTTC.

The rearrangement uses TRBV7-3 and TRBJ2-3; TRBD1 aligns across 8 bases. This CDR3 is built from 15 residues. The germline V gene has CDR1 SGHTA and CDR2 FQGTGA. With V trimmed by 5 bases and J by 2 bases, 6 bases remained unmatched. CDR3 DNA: TGTGCCAGCAGCCCCCGGACAGGGACCACAGATACGCAGTATTTT. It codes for CASSPRTGTTDTQYF.

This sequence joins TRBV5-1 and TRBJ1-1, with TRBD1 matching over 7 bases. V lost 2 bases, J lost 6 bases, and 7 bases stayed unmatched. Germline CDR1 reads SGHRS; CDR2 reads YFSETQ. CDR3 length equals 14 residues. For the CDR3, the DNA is TGCGCCAGCAGCTTTGACGACAGGGCGGCTGAAGCTTTCTTT. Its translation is CASSFDDRAAEAFF.

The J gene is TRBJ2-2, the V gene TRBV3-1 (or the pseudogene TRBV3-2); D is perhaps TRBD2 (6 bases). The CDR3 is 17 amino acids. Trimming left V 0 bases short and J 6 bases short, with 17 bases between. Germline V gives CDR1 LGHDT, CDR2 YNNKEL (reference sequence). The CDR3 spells CASSQDLGGGKSGELFF. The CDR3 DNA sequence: TGTGCCAGCAGCCAAGATCTGGGGGGAGGCAAATCCGGGGAGCTGTTTTTT.

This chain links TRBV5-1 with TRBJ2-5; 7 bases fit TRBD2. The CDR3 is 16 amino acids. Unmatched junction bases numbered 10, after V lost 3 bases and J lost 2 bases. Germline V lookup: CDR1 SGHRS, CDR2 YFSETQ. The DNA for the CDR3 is TGCGCCAGCAGCTGGAGCGGGGTACGGAGTCAAGAGACCCAGTACTTC. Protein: CASSWSGVRSQETQYF.

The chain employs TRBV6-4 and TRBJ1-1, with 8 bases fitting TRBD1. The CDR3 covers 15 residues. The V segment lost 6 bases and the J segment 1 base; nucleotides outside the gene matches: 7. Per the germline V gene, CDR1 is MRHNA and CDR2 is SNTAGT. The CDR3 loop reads CASSDQTGGNTEAFF. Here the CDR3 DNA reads TGTGCCAGCAGCGATCAAACAGGGGGGAACACTGAAGCTTTCTTT.

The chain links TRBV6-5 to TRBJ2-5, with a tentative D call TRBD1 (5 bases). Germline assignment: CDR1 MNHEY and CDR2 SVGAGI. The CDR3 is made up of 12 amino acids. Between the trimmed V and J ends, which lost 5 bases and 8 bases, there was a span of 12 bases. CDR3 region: CASSPTVSTQYF. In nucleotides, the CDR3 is TGTGCCAGCAGTCCGACAGTGAGCACCCAGTACTTC.

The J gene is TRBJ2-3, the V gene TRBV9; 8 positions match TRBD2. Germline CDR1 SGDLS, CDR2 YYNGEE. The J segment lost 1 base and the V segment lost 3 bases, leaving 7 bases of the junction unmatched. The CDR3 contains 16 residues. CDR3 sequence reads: CASSALAGGRTDTQYF. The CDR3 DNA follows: TGTGCCAGCAGCGCATTGGCGGGGGGACGCACAGATACGCAGTATTTT.

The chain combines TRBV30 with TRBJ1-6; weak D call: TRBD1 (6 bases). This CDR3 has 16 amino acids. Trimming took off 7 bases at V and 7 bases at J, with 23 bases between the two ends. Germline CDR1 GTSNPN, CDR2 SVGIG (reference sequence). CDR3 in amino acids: CASIQKTGTTNSPLHF. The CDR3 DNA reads TGTGCCTCAATACAAAAAACCGGGACAACAAATTCACCCCTCCACTTT. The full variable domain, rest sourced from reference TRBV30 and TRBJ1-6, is SQTIHQWPATLVQPVGSPLSLECTVEGTSNPNLYWYRQAAGRGLQLLFYSVGIGQISSEVPQNLSASRPQDRQFILSSKKLLLSDSGFYLCASIQKTGTTNSPLHFGNGTRLTVT.

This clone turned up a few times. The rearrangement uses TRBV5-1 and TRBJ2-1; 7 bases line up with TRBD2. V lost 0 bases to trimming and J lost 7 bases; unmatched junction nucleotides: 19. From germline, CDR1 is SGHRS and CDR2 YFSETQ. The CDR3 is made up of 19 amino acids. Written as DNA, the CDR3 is TGCGCCAGCAGCTTGGGGCGAGGCCGGTACGGGGAGGGTTTAAATGAGCAGTTCTTC. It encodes CASSLGRGRYGEGLNEQFF. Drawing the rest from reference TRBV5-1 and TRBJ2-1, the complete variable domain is KAGVTQTPRYLIKTRGQQVTLSCSPISGHRSVSWYQQTPGQGLQFLFEYFSETQRNKGNFPGRFSGRQFSNSRSEMNVSTLELGDSALYLCASSLGRGRYGEGLNEQFFGPGTRLTVL.

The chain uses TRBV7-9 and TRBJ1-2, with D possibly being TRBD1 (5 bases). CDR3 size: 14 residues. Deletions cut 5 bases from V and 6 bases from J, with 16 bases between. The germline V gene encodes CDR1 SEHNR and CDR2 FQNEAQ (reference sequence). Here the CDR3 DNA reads TGTGCCAGCAGCCCTCTCGGGACTACACATGGCTACACCTTC. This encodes CASSPLGTTHGYTF.

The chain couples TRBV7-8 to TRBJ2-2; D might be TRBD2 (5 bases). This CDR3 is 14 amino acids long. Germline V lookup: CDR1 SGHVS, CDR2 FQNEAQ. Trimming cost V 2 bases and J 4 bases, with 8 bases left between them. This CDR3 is CASSLSRVTGELFF. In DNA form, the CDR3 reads TGTGCCAGCAGCTTATCGAGGGTCACCGGGGAGCTGTTTTTT. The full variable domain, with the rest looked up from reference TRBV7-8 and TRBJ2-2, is GAGVSQSPRYKVAKRGQDVALRCDPISGHVSLFWYQQALGQGPEFLTYFQNEAQLDKSGLPSDRFFAERPEGSVSTLKIQRTQQEDSAVYLCASSLSRVTGELFFGEGSRLTVL.

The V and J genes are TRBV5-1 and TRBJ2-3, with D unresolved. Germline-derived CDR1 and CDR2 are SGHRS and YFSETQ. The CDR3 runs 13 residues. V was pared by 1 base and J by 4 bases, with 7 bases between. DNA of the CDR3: TGCGCCAGCAGCTTGATCTCGGCAGATACGCAGTATTTT. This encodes CASSLISADTQYF.

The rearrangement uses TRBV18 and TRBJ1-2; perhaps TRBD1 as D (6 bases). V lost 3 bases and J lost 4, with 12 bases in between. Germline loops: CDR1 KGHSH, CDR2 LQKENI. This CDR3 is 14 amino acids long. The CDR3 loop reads CASSPDRLSYGYTF. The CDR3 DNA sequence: TGTGCCAGCTCACCGGACAGACTATCCTATGGCTACACCTTC. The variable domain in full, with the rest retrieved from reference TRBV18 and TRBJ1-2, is NAGVMQNPRHLVRRRGQEARLRCSPMKGHSHVYWYRQLPEEGLKFMVYLQKENIIDESGMPKERFSAEFPKEGPSILRIQQVVRGDSAAYFCASSPDRLSYGYTFGSGTRLTVV.

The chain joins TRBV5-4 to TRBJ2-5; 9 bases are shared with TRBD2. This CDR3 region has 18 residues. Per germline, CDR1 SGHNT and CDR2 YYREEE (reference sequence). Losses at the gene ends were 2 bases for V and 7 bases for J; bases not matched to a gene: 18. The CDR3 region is CASSFWPGSGGALRTQYF. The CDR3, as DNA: TGTGCCAGCAGCTTTTGGCCCGGTAGCGGGGGCGCTTTGCGGACCCAGTACTTC.

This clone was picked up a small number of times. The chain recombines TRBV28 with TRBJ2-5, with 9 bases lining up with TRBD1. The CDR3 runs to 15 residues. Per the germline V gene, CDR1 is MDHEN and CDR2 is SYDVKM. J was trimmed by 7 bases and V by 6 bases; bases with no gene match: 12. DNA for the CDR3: TGTGCCAGCAGCCCCCGAGACAGGGGGAAGGTGACCCAGTACTTC. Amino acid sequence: CASSPRDRGKVTQYF.

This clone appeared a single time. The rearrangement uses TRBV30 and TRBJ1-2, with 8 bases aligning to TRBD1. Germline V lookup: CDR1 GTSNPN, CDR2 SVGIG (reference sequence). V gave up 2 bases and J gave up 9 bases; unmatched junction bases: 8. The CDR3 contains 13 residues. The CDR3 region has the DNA TGTGCCTGGAGTCGGGACAGGCCGGTTAGCTACACCTTC. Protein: CAWSRDRPVSYTF.